This is a list of T cell receptor beta chains from one sample in a study of beta chain features in type 1 diabetes. Method: immunoSEQ multiplex PCR; TCRdb's copy keeps in-frame clones and lacks some. The table lists hundreds of thousands of clones, approximately 8% of them singletons, with under 0.5% in the top ten. The specimen sequenced was central memory CD4+ T cells from blood. The source is a woman aged 18-35 years in good health. The CDR3 runs from the conserved cysteine through the conserved F or W. A D gene is named only where the DNA matches it firmly. Clone sizes are given selectively: once, few, many, or a class where the clone is expanded.

clone_size	v_call	j_call	cdr3_length	d_call	cdr3_nt	cdr3_aa
few	TRBV29-1	TRBJ2-3	13	NA	TGCAGCGTTGCAAGGGATCTCACAGATACGCAGTATTTT	CSVARDLTDTQYF
many	TRBV7-2	TRBJ2-4	13	NA	TGTGCCAGCAGTCCTCCGGGGGGCCACATTCAGTACTTC	CASSPPGGHIQYF
few	TRBV19	TRBJ2-6	15	NA	TGTGCCAGTAGTACGAGGGGATCAGGGGCCAACGTCCTGACTTTC	CASSTRGSGANVLTF
NA	TRBV29-1	TRBJ1-1	12	NA	TGCAGCATCCAGGACACCCGAAATGAAGCTTTCTTT	CSIQDTRNEAFF
few	TRBV18	TRBJ1-4	13	NA	TGTGCCAGCTCACCAACGATGGGTGAAAAACTGTTTTTT	CASSPTMGEKLFF
few	TRBV7-9	TRBJ1-1	14	NA	TGTGCCAGCAGCTTAGCCAAAATGAACACTGAAGCTTTCTTT	CASSLAKMNTEAFF
NA	TRBV28	TRBJ2-7	15	TRBD1	TGTGCCAGCAGTTTAACAGGGGCAAGGTCCTACGAGCAGTACTTC	CASSLTGARSYEQYF
few	TRBV27	TRBJ2-6	17	NA	TGTGCCAGCAGTCTAAAAGGACCTCTTTCTGGGGCCAACGTCCTGACTTTC	CASSLKGPLSGANVLTF
many	TRBV15	TRBJ2-1	14	NA	TGTGCCACCAGCAGAGATGCACAGTTCAATGAGCAGTTCTTC	CATSRDAQFNEQFF
few	TRBV4-3	TRBJ2-7	9	NA	TGCGCCAGAAATTACGAGCAGTACTTC	CARNYEQYF
few	TRBV5-1	TRBJ2-1	15	NA	TGCGCCAGCAGCCTGTTTGGCGGGACTGCCAATGAGCAGTTCTTC	CASSLFGGTANEQFF
NA	TRBV7-2	TRBJ2-3	14	NA	TGTGCCAGCAGCTCCGGTCCTAGCACAGATACGCAGTATTTT	CASSSGPSTDTQYF
NA	TRBV7-2	TRBJ1-4	15	NA	TGTGCCAGCAGCCCTCGGACAGCAACTAATGAAAAACTGTTTTTT	CASSPRTATNEKLFF
NA	TRBV7-9	TRBJ2-5	14	TRBD2	TGTGCCAGCAGTGACCGGGGAGGGAGAGAGACCCAGTACTTC	CASSDRGGRETQYF
once	TRBV2	TRBJ2-2	15	TRBD2	TGTGCCAGCGGTCAGCGGGAGGGCGGCACCGGGGAGCTGTTTTTT	CASGQREGGTGELFF
few	TRBV29-1	TRBJ2-1	13	NA	TGCAGCGTGTGGTCGGGGGAGTACAATGAGCAGTTCTTC	CSVWSGEYNEQFF
few	TRBV10-3	TRBJ1-1	15	TRBD1	TGTGCCACCCGGGACAGGGGGCTATTGAACACTGAAGCTTTCTTT	CATRDRGLLNTEAFF
NA	TRBV28	TRBJ2-1	13	NA	TGTGCCAGCAGTTTAACAGGGTACAATGAGCAGTTCTTC	CASSLTGYNEQFF
few	TRBV7-3	TRBJ2-5	18	TRBD2	TGTGCCAGCAGCTTTCAAGGGTCGGGACTAGCGGGAGAGGAGACCCAGTACTTC	CASSFQGSGLAGEETQYF
few	TRBV28	TRBJ2-7	16	TRBD2	TGTGCCAGCAGTTTATGGGGGACTAGCGGCACCTACGAGCAGTACTTC	CASSLWGTSGTYEQYF
NA	TRBV10-3	TRBJ1-5	13	NA	TGTGCCATCAGGTCGGCGGAGGGACAGCCCCAGCATTTT	CAIRSAEGQPQHF
NA	TRBV6-5	TRBJ2-7	15	NA	TGTGCCAGCAGTTACTCGACTGGGTTCTCCTACGAGCAGTACTTC	CASSYSTGFSYEQYF
NA	TRBV6-1	TRBJ2-3	14	NA	TGTGCCAGCAGTGAAGACCCCGTCACAGATACGCAGTATTTT	CASSEDPVTDTQYF
many	TRBV7-9	TRBJ1-1	13	NA	TGTGCCAGCAGCTTTAACATGAACACTGAAGCTTTCTTT	CASSFNMNTEAFF
many	TRBV7-2	TRBJ2-6	12	NA	TGTGCCAGCAGCTCTGGGGCCAACGTCCTGACTTTC	CASSSGANVLTF
few	TRBV7-2	TRBJ2-3	16	NA	TGTGCCAGCAGCTTAGCGGGGGGCGCGGGCACAGATACGCAGTATTTT	CASSLAGGAGTDTQYF
NA	TRBV12-2	TRBJ2-1	13	NA	TGTGCAAGTCGCTTAGAGGGACTAGGTGAGCAGTTCTTC	CASRLEGLGEQFF
NA	TRBV2	TRBJ2-7	16	TRBD2	TGTGCCAGCAACCCGGGACTAGCGGGAGGGTATACCGAGCAGTACTTC	CASNPGLAGGYTEQYF
NA	TRBV7-2	TRBJ2-7	15	NA	TGTGCCAGCAGCTTAGAATCCGGCAGGGTCTACGAGCAGTACTTC	CASSLESGRVYEQYF
NA	TRBV7-2	TRBJ1-1	14	NA	TGTGCCAGCAGCTTAGAGGCGGAGGCCACTGAAGCTTTCTTT	CASSLEAEATEAFF
NA	TRBV5-1	TRBJ2-7	15	NA	TGCGCCAGCAGCTTACAGACAGGAAGCTCCTACGAGCAGTACTTC	CASSLQTGSSYEQYF
few	TRBV4-1	TRBJ2-5	16	TRBD2	TGCGCCAGCAGCCGGCTAGCGGGAGGCGGTAGAGAGACCCAGTACTTC	CASSRLAGGGRETQYF
few	TRBV7-9	TRBJ1-1	15	NA	TGTGCCAGCAGCCACGAAGGGGGAGGGTACACTGAAGCTTTCTTT	CASSHEGGGYTEAFF
many	TRBV5-6	TRBJ1-1	13	NA	TGTGCCAGCAGCTTGGGCCAGGCCCGGTCGGCTTTCTTT	CASSLGQARSAFF
NA	TRBV6-5	TRBJ2-7	14	TRBD1	TGTGCCAGCAGTTACTCCGACAGGGGCACCGAGCAGTACTTC	CASSYSDRGTEQYF
few	TRBV10-3	TRBJ1-1	13	NA	TGTGCCATCAAACAAGAAGAGAACACTGAAGCTTTCTTT	CAIKQEENTEAFF
many	TRBV28	TRBJ1-4	17	NA	TGTGCCAGCAGTTTAGGAGCTCTCCAGCTAGCTGGTGAAAAACTGTTTTTT	CASSLGALQLAGEKLFF
few	TRBV18	TRBJ2-2	14	TRBD2	TGTGCCAGCTCGGGACTAGCGGACACCGGGGAGCTGTTTTTT	CASSGLADTGELFF
few	TRBV14	TRBJ2-2	13	NA	TGTGCCAGCAGCCCGTGGGGCACCGGGGAGCTGTTTTTT	CASSPWGTGELFF
NA	TRBV28	TRBJ2-5	15	NA	TGTGCCAGCAGTTTTCTCTTAAGGGTTCAAGAGACCCAGTACTTC	CASSFLLRVQETQYF